A single sample gave rise to the 7 T cell receptor beta chains below, sequenced in a study of cytomegalovirus exposure and HLA in healthy donors. Vbeta (60) and Jbeta (13) primers were used in the PCR. The protocol was immunoSEQ multiplex PCR, while the TCRdb copy is restricted to in-frame clones and leaves out a portion. The sample lists roughly 100,000 clones; 77% were seen once. Sequenced sample: PBMCs. The receptors stem from a woman aged 40 to 49 in good health and CMV-seronegative.

The chain couples TRBV7-6 to TRBJ2-1; no firm D call. The CDR3 is 13 amino acids. Germline V gene sequence: CDR1 SGHVS, CDR2 FNYEAQ. Trimming removed 1 base from V and 10 bases from J, with 11 bases in between. CDR3 nucleotides: TGTGCCAGCAGCTTAGAAGCTTCTCTAGAGCAGTTCTTC. Its protein is CASSLEASLEQFF.

The chain uses TRBV2 and TRBJ1-4, with D tentatively TRBD1 (5 bases). This CDR3 contains 12 residues. Germline V CDR1 and CDR2: SNHLY, FYNNEI. V lost 7 bases and J 8 bases, leaving 11 bases between the germline ends. This chain's CDR3 is CASTGGAEKLFF. The CDR3 DNA follows: TGTGCCAGCACGGGGGGAGCCGAAAAACTGTTTTTT.

The rearrangement uses TRBV5-1 and TRBJ1-4; D is undetermined. The CDR3 extends over 14 amino acids. Germline assignment: CDR1 SGHRS and CDR2 YFSETQ. V was pared by 3 bases and J by 1 base, with 7 bases between. The CDR3 sequence: CASSSEGTNEKLFF. The CDR3 nucleotides are TGCGCCAGCAGCTCCGAGGGAACTAATGAAAAACTGTTTTTT.

This clone was picked up one time. V gene TRBV9 combines with J gene TRBJ1-6, with TRBD1 matching 9 bases. V shed 0 bases and J 8 bases; nucleotides not matched to a gene: 3. Germline V CDR1 and CDR2: SGDLS, YYNGEE. The CDR3 totals 15 residues. CDR3 coding DNA: TGTGCCAGCAGCGTAGGCGGGACAGGGTATTCACCCCTCCACTTT. It translates to CASSVGGTGYSPLHF.

V gene TRBV7-8 combines with J gene TRBJ2-7, with D possibly matching TRBD2 (5 bases). V was shortened by 5 bases and J by 7 bases, with 12 bases between the two germline ends. Germline V gene sequence: CDR1 SGHVS, CDR2 FQNEAQ. This CDR3 region has 12 residues. The CDR3 bases are TGTGCCAGCAGCCCGGACTCCGCGGAGCAGTACTTC. As protein: CASSPDSAEQYF.

This clone showed up just a few times. V gene TRBV5-1 combines with J gene TRBJ1-2; D uncertain. Germline lookup yields CDR1 SGHRS and CDR2 YFSETQ. Trimming cost V 3 bases and J 0 bases, with 15 bases left between them. There are 16 residues in the CDR3. The CDR3 region is CASSSRHEPTNYGYTF. The CDR3 region has the DNA TGCGCCAGCAGCTCGCGACACGAACCTACTAACTATGGCTACACCTTC.

The rearrangement joins TRBV2 to TRBJ2-1; possible D gene TRBD2, 5 bases. Trimming took off 4 bases at V and 9 bases at J, with 13 bases between the two ends. The germline CDR1 and CDR2 sequences are SNHLY and FYNNEI. This CDR3 is 13 amino acids long. The DNA for the CDR3 is TGTGCCAGCAGTGGGCCGAGGGATGGTGAGCAGTTCTTC. Protein: CASSGPRDGEQFF.